This entry describes one TCR beta chain. Antigen unknown. The data stem from a study of cytomegalovirus exposure and HLA in healthy donors. Study in general: Earlier findings included 117 million unique TCR beta sequences obtained from 150 million to 200 million T cells. Study findings and constraints: For most TCR beta V segments, an earlier analysis put the productive rate at about 87% or about 30% of the time. As immune exposure information, only CMV serostatus was available.

A multiplex PCR was run with 60 Vbeta primers and 13 Jbeta primers. Assay: immunoSEQ multiplex PCR; the TCRdb copy retains only in-frame clones and omits some. The sample yields about 140,000 clones, 75% seen once. The source material was PBMCs. The origin of this receptor is a man aged 30 to 39 in good health and CMV-seronegative.

The CDR3: CAISGTAGDLEETQYF. The CDR3 DNA sequence: TGTGCCATCAGTGGGACAGCGGGAGACTTGGAAGAGACCCAGTACTTC. The rearrangement links TRBV10-3 to TRBJ2-5, with 8 nucleotides matching TRBD2. The CDR3 is 16 amino acids. With V trimmed by 4 bases and J by 3 bases, 10 bases remained unmatched. CDR1 and CDR2 (germline): ENHRY, SYGVKD.